The 9 T cell receptor delta chains given below trace back to one sample, sequenced in a study of γδ T cells in repeated Plasmodium falciparum infection. TCRdb reran clone calling via CATT on the multiplex PCR reads. The sample lists under 60,000 delta-chain clones; 1.6% were seen once. Vgamma9/Vdelta2+ and Vdelta2-negative gammadelta T cells were flow-sorted from PBMC for bulk sequencing. Sequencing was performed on gamma-delta T cells from blood. The receptor source for this set is a pool of human donors (malaria-infected and uninfected, not separated).

This clone showed up many times. Other DNA variants within this sample encode the same CDR3. The V gene is TRDV1, the J gene TRDJ1, with TRDD2 identical over 7 bases. Germline CDR1 reads TSWWSYY; CDR2 reads QGS. V trimming: 0 bases; J trimming: 1 base; junction bases outside the gene matches: 14. This CDR3 has 19 amino acids. CDR3 DNA: TGTGCTCTTGGGGAACTCGCTTTCCTACCGCGGCCTCGCACCGATAAACTCATCTTT. Translation gives CALGELAFLPRPRTDKLIF.

This clone was counted ten times or more. DNA for the CDR3: TGTGCCTGTGACACGGGAGGTACTGGGGGATACCGCTCCTGGGACACCCGACAGATGTTTTTC. Its translation: CACDTGGTGGYRSWDTRQMFF. The chain uses TRDV2 and TRDJ3, with 12 bases aligning to TRDD3. The J gene is absent in TCRdb and was assigned here via DNA matching to germline. The CDR3 totals 21 residues. V dropped 1 base and J dropped 0; count of bases not matched to a gene: 9. CDR1 and CDR2 (germline): GEAIGNYY, EKD.

For this clone: A much larger clone lies a single base off, so this may be a read error. The rearrangement joins TRDV1 to TRDJ2; 9 bases line up with TRDD3. Germline matching of the DNA provided the J gene here, since TCRdb leaves it blank. Germline V gene lookup returns CDR1 TSWWSYY and CDR2 QGS. The CDR3 has 26 residues. The CDR3 nucleotides are TGTGCTCTTGGGGAACTAGCACTTCCTATGAAGCTGGGGGATTCTCCTTCCTTAGCATTGACGGCACAACTCTTCTTT. Translating gives CALGELALPMKLGDSPSLALTAQLFF.

About this clone itself: A read error is the likely source, as a far larger clone sits one nucleotide away. Within the sample, other DNA sequences also encode this same CDR3. The J gene is TRDJ3, the V gene TRDV1; D is perhaps TRDD3 (6 bases). Since TCRdb gives no J gene, matching the DNA to germline was used here to assign it. V was trimmed by 0 bases and J by 0 bases, leaving 30 bases between them. Germline V gene sequence: CDR1 TSWWSYY, CDR2 QGS. This CDR3 comprises 25 residues. The CDR3 coding sequence is TGTGCTCTTGGGGAACTAGGGACTTTACTATCACTAGGGGATCGTAGCTCCTGGGACACCCGACAGATGTTTTTC. This translates into CALGELGTLLSLGDRSSWDTRQMFF.

This clone has only a few counts. The amino acid sequence in TCRdb belongs to a much larger clone and departs from this DNA's translation at residue 14, likely a sequencing read error; the sequence shown is translated from the DNA. The V and J genes are TRDV1 and TRDJ1; 9 bases align to TRDD3. Trimming at V came to 2 bases and at J to 10 bases, leaving 23 bases not matched to a gene. The CDR3 contains 19 residues. Germline CDR1 is TSWWSYY and CDR2 is QGS. The CDR3 spells CALGEFTPGRTGGNRTLIF. In DNA form, the CDR3 reads TGTGCTCTTGGGGAATTTACTCCTGGCCGTACTGGGGGAAACCGGACACTCATCTTT.

Note on this clone: The TCRdb protein, from a much larger clone, departs from this DNA's translation at residue 22, likely by read error; the protein shown derives from the DNA. V gene TRDV1 combines with J gene TRDJ1; 12 bases agree with TRDD3. Germline loops: CDR1 TSWWSYY, CDR2 QGS. The CDR3 totals 25 residues. In DNA form, the CDR3 reads TGTGCTCTTGGGGGCTTGTGGCGGCCTTCCTACTTTACCCTGGGGGATACGGGGGGGACCGATGAACTCATCTTT. Its translation is CALGGLWRPSYFTLGDTGGTDELIF.

This clone was counted many times. Translating this DNA gives a protein that differs at residue 3 from the TCRdb one, which belongs to a much larger clone; a read error is likely, and the protein shown is this translation. This chain links TRDV1 with TRDJ1; 11 nucleotides align to TRDD3. CDR3 size: 18 residues. Per the germline V gene, CDR1 is TSWWSYY and CDR2 is QGS. The CDR3 bases are TGTGCTTTTGGGGAAGTGGCTCTGGGGGATACCGACACCGATAAACTCATCTTT. Protein sequence: CAFGEVALGDTDTDKLIF.

This clone occurred many times. The TCRdb protein, from a much larger clone, departs from this DNA's translation at residue 19, likely by read error; the protein shown derives from the DNA. The chain recombines TRDV1 with TRDJ1; 8 bases are a match to TRDD3. The CDR3 length is 20 residues. Germline lookup yields CDR1 TSWWSYY and CDR2 QGS. The CDR3: CALGELDFLLGDTKWGKLTF. CDR3 bases: TGTGCTCTTGGGGAACTTGACTTTCTCTTAGGGGATACCAAATGGGGTAAACTCACCTTT.

Concerning this clone itself: A read error likely explains this, since a far larger clone differs by one base. Other DNA sequences in this specimen translate into the identical CDR3. The rearrangement joins TRDV2 to TRDJ1; 9 nucleotides align to TRDD3. The germline CDR1 and CDR2 sequences are GEAIGNYY and EKD. The CDR3 is 18 amino acids. CDR3 DNA: TGTGCCTGCGACAAAGTAGGTACTGGGGGACGTACAACCGATAAACTCATCTTT. Amino acids: CACDKVGTGGRTTDKLIF.